This TCR beta chain was sequenced in a study of low-dose radiotherapy and immunotherapy resistance in tumors. Study-wide background: With fractions of 0.5 Gy given every 2 weeks, Cohort 1 accumulated a total of 6.5 Gy. Treatment of Cohort 2 consisted of 1 Gy per fraction every two weeks, amounting to 13 Gy over 26 weeks. Every two weeks, cyclophosphamide 200 mg/m2 was infused one day before radiation plus immunotherapy.

Time point denoted: before trial treatment. V was shortened by 2 bases and J by 7 bases, with 9 bases between the two germline ends. CDR3 size: 13 residues. With TRAV- and TRBV-specific primers, first-strand cDNA was made, covering the alpha and beta chains. The TCRs were subjected to amplification over around 18 PCR cycles employing a constant-region primer in conjunction with a V-primer adapter. Amplifying the isolated mRNA was done by in vitro transcription. TCRdb recomputed calls from the reads with MiXCR, one row per CDR3 protein. The repertoire includes about 39,000 distinct CDR3 sequences, 30% to 35% of them detected once, and less than 4% sits in the top ten. This clonotype was observed a handful of times.

The input for sequencing was PBMCs, taken before treatment. The V gene is TRBV12-3 or TRBV12-4, the J gene TRBJ2-1; weak D call: TRBD2 (6 bases). This receptor was identified in a male donor with gallbladder cancer. The CDR3 DNA reads as TGTGCCAGCAGTTTAATGGGAGGTAATGAGCAGTTCTTC. This translates into CASSLMGGNEQFF.